This entry lists 13 T cell receptor beta chains sequenced from one sample in a study of blood T cell repertoires in COVID-19. The assay was immunoSEQ multiplex PCR, and TCRdb's table has in-frame clones only and misses some. The table shows roughly 250,000 clones, with 70% to 90% occurring only once. The specimen sequenced was peripheral blood. All receptors come from a man aged 35 to 55 with acute or convalescent COVID-19.

The V gene is TRBV7-2, the J gene TRBJ2-7; possibly TRBD2 for D (6 bases). The V end lost 2 bases, the J end lost 3 bases, and 14 bases lay between the germline ends. Germline V gives CDR1 SGHTA, CDR2 FQGNSA. The CDR3 covers 15 residues. CDR3: CASSLTGTLSYEQYF. CDR3 in DNA: TGTGCCAGCAGCTTAACGGGGACTCTGAGCTACGAGCAGTACTTC.

The chain joins TRBV10-3 to TRBJ1-1, with 10 bases lining up with TRBD1. The junction had 4 bases not matched to a gene; V was cut back by 2 bases and J by 4 bases. The CDR3 runs 15 residues. CDR1 and CDR2 from the germline V gene are ENHRY and SYGVKD. The CDR3 region is CAISERDRGGTEAFF. For the CDR3, the DNA is TGTGCCATCAGTGAGAGGGACAGGGGAGGCACTGAAGCTTTCTTT.

This clone has only one observation. The chain carries TRBV5-1 and TRBJ2-7; TRBD2 agrees at 12 bases. With V trimmed by 3 bases and J by 3 bases, 4 bases remained unmatched. In germline, CDR1 is SGHRS, CDR2 YFSETQ. CDR3 size: 15 residues. The CDR3 region is CASSSLAGGDYEQYF. For the CDR3, the DNA is TGCGCCAGCAGCTCACTAGCGGGGGGTGACTACGAGCAGTACTTC.

In this sample, this clone turned up a few times. The chain uses TRBV7-2 and TRBJ1-1; no reliable D call. CDR3 size: 12 residues. Deletions cut 2 bases from V and 5 bases from J, with 6 bases between. Germline V lookup: CDR1 SGHTA, CDR2 FQGNSA. CDR3 in DNA: TGTGCCAGCAGCTTATGGGAGACTGAAGCTTTCTTT. Translation: CASSLWETEAFF. Together with reference TRBV7-2 and TRBJ1-1, the CDR3 gives the full variable domain: GAGVSQSPSNKVTEKGKDVELRCDPISGHTALYWYRQSLGQGLEFLIYFQGNSAPDKSGLPSDRFSAERTGGSVSTLTIQRTQQEDSAVYLCASSLWETEAFFGQGTRLTVV.

J is TRBJ1-2 and V is TRBV10-2; 8 bases align to TRBD1. The V segment lost 6 bases and the J segment 3 bases; nucleotides outside the gene matches: 3. Germline V gene sequence: CDR1 WSHSY, CDR2 SAAADI. CDR3 size: 13 residues. The CDR3 nucleotides read TGCGCCAGCAGATCGGACAGGGACTATGGCTACACCTTC. It translates to CASRSDRDYGYTF.

This clone was seen once. The chain is built from TRBV2 and TRBJ1-6, with 9 bases that match TRBD1. Germline values: CDR1 SNHLY, CDR2 FYNNEI. V trimming: 5 bases; J trimming: 10 bases; junction bases outside the gene matches: 9. The CDR3 spans 15 residues. CDR3 sequence reads: CASSLQGAQRSPLHF. CDR3 in DNA: TGTGCCAGCAGTCTACAGGGGGCGCAACGGTCACCCCTCCACTTT.

V gene TRBV9 combines with J gene TRBJ1-6, with unresolved D. Trimming removed 0 bases at V and 7 bases at J, with 11 bases between. The CDR3 runs to 15 residues. Germline V CDR1 and CDR2: SGDLS, YYNGEE. CDR3 protein: CASSVGSGGNSPLHF. The CDR3 DNA reads as TGTGCCAGCAGCGTAGGGTCGGGTGGGAATTCACCCCTCCACTTT.

The V and J genes are TRBV5-1 and TRBJ1-1; weak D call: TRBD1 (5 bases). The CDR3 loop spans 14 amino acids. Germline CDR1 is SGHRS and CDR2 is YFSETQ. V dropped 9 bases and J dropped 1 base, with 16 bases sitting between them. This CDR3 reads CANQGGGGNTEAFF. The CDR3 DNA follows: TGCGCCAACCAGGGTGGGGGAGGGAACACTGAAGCTTTCTTT. The entire variable domain, with the rest obtained from reference TRBV5-1 and TRBJ1-1, is as follows: KAGVTQTPRYLIKTRGQQVTLSCSPISGHRSVSWYQQTPGQGLQFLFEYFSETQRNKGNFPGRFSGRQFSNSRSEMNVSTLELGDSALYLCANQGGGGNTEAFFGQGTRLTVV.

V gene TRBV5-1 combines with J gene TRBJ1-1, with TRBD1 matching 7 bases. Trimming removed 4 bases from V and 1 base from J; junction bases left unmatched: 4. The CDR3 consists of 14 residues. Germline lookup yields CDR1 SGHRS and CDR2 YFSETQ. The CDR3 bases are TGCGCCAGCAGCCCGGGACAGCAGAACACTGAAGCTTTCTTT. This translates into CASSPGQQNTEAFF.

This chain joins TRBV10-3 and TRBJ2-5; 11 bases align to TRBD1. The CDR3 runs 14 residues. CDR1 ENHRY and CDR2 SYGVKD come from the germline V gene. V lost 6 bases to trimming and J lost 5 bases; unmatched junction nucleotides: 5. CDR3 nucleotide sequence: TGTGCCATCAGGCAGGACAGGGGGCAGGAGACCCAGTACTTC. This codes for CAIRQDRGQETQYF.

The rearrangement links TRBV7-8 to TRBJ1-2; 8 bases map to TRBD1. The CDR3 sequence is 15 residues long. Unmatched junction bases numbered 11, after V lost 4 bases and J lost 7 bases. Germline assignment: CDR1 SGHVS and CDR2 FQNEAQ. Here the CDR3 reads CASSSAQGAIAGYTF. The CDR3 DNA follows: TGTGCCAGCAGCTCGGCTCAGGGGGCGATTGCTGGCTACACCTTC.

Concerning this clone: The junction shows a germline mismatch at one end, possibly a read error. This chain connects TRBV7-7 to TRBJ1-5; possible D gene TRBD1, 5 bases. The CDR3 is 17 residues long. Germline V gene lookup returns CDR1 SSHAT and CDR2 FNYEAQ (reference sequence). CDR3 nucleotide sequence: TGTGCTAGCAGCTTACGTGGCTCCCGGGGGAGCAATCAGCCCCAGCATTTT. Its translation: CASSLRGSRGSNQPQHF.

V gene TRBV2 combines with J gene TRBJ1-2; 7 bases line up with TRBD1. The CDR3 extends over 13 amino acids. V gave up 6 bases and J gave up 2 bases; unmatched junction bases: 3. The germline gives CDR1 SNHLY, CDR2 FYNNEI. In DNA form, the CDR3 reads TGTGCCAGCAGCCAGACAGGGAACTATGGCTACACCTTC. This gives the protein CASSQTGNYGYTF.